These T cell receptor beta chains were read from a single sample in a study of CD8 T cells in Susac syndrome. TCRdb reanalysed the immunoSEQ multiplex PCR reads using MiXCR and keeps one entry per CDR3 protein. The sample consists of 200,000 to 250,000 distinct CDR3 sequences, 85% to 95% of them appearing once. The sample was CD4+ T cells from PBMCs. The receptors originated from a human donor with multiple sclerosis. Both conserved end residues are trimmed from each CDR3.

SVATSGGETQY | TRBJ2-5 | TRBV29-1
ASSPWLAGVGDTQY | TRBJ2-3 | TRBV12-3/TRBV12-4
ASSPDQGLTEAF | TRBJ1-1 | TRBV18
ASSSWDTPNYGYT | TRBJ1-2 | TRBV12-3/TRBV12-4
ASSFEGTHTGELF | TRBJ2-2 | TRBV12-3/TRBV12-4
ASSPRTGIHTIY | TRBJ1-3 | TRBV7-2
AWSVRVAGTYNEQF | TRBJ2-1 | TRBV30
ASSILINQPQH | TRBJ1-5 | TRBV19
ASSIGHSVGNTIY | TRBJ1-3 | TRBV19
ASSYEDYNEQF | TRBJ2-1 | TRBV5-6
ASGAGTDTQY | TRBJ2-3 | TRBV9
ATSDLGGGVNTGELF | TRBJ2-2 | TRBV24-1
ASKDGRGYEKLF | TRBJ1-4 | TRBV28
ASSQGLAGFNEQF | TRBJ2-1 | TRBV7-3
ASSYEGDYGYT | TRBJ1-2 | TRBV6-6
ASSQEIRGSGANVLT | TRBJ2-6 | TRBV4-2
ATSDYEGDTDTQY | TRBJ2-3 | TRBV24-1
ASSAGGTDTQY | TRBJ2-3 | TRBV5-1
ATSGRPGQGRQTQY | TRBJ2-5 | TRBV24-1
ASSPPTGAKTEAF | TRBJ1-1 | TRBV18
ASSEYLGGWETQY | TRBJ2-5 | TRBV25-1
ASSSQTPRGNSGNTIY | TRBJ1-3 | TRBV13
ASSQEGGETGYT | TRBJ1-2 | TRBV12-3/TRBV12-4
ASSQTKSGTGRYTGELF | TRBJ2-2 | TRBV4-1
ASSRDQGEGYGYT | TRBJ1-2 | TRBV13
ASSLPQGAYEQY | TRBJ2-7 | TRBV25-1
ASSEAAPAAKLF | TRBJ1-4 | TRBV6-1
SRKGAAATEAF | TRBJ1-1 | TRBV20-1
ASSPSGGSPNNEQF | TRBJ2-1 | TRBV12-3/TRBV12-4
ASSVVSSGLNTEAF | TRBJ1-1 | TRBV9
ASTPNGGANVLT | TRBJ2-6 | TRBV12-3/TRBV12-4
ASSFGTTPYNEQF | TRBJ2-1 | TRBV7-3
ASSLWGSTGELF | TRBJ2-2 | TRBV7-6
SARSQYLNTEAF | TRBJ1-1 | TRBV20-1
SVSDRGNEKLF | TRBJ1-4 | TRBV29-1
ASSLDPQGAGGYT | TRBJ1-2 | TRBV5-4
ASSPGHTTGELF | TRBJ2-2 | TRBV18
ASSFSGHQPQH | TRBJ1-5 | TRBV12-3/TRBV12-4
ASSLDSGQGNEKLF | TRBJ1-4 | TRBV5-1
ASSLGTSSSGYT | TRBJ1-2 | TRBV7-2
ASTRTGSNQPQH | TRBJ1-5 | TRBV6-2/TRBV6-3
ASTPEDEQY | TRBJ2-7 | TRBV7-2
ASSQEGTSGGFNNEQF | TRBJ2-1 | TRBV4-2
SARTQLAGVTDTQY | TRBJ2-3 | TRBV20-1
ASSLGSLAKNIQY | TRBJ2-4 | TRBV12-3/TRBV12-4
SVVLAGVPNTGELF | TRBJ2-2 | TRBV29-1
ASTGGLAAYNEQF | TRBJ2-1 | TRBV7-9
ASSLPGLAGGGTDTQY | TRBJ2-3 | TRBV5-1
ASSQTGRSDTQY | TRBJ2-3 | TRBV3-1
ASSLSGGHDSPLH | TRBJ1-6 | TRBV7-3
ASSSGPYGYT | TRBJ1-2 | TRBV27
ASSFSPQGNTEAF | TRBJ1-1 | TRBV12-3/TRBV12-4
ASSLAVRAGELF | TRBJ2-2 | TRBV5-4
ASSQDITQETQY | TRBJ2-5 | TRBV4-1
ASSFQTGQETQY | TRBJ2-5 | TRBV7-2
ASSQWGRNEQF | TRBJ2-1 | TRBV28
ASSVAPTNTEAF | TRBJ1-1 | TRBV9